This passage covers 13 T cell receptor beta chains from one sample sequenced in a study of blood T cell repertoires in COVID-19. Using immunoSEQ multiplex PCR, the repertoire was profiled, and TCRdb retains in-frame clones only, with some absent. Of fewer than 350,000 clones in the sample, roughly nine tenths are singletons; the top ten hold about 5.5%. Source material: PBMCs or T cells enriched from blood (not recorded which). The receptors stem from a woman in her forties who had recovered from COVID-19.

This chain joins TRBV6-1 and TRBJ1-6, with D unresolved. Germline assignment: CDR1 MNHNS and CDR2 SASEGT. CDR3 length: 14 amino acids. V lost 1 base to trimming and J lost 8 bases, with 9 bases between them. CDR3 sequence (DNA): TGTGCCAGCAGTGAAGTTCACAGTTATTCACCCCTCCACTTT. This sequence encodes CASSEVHSYSPLHF.

The chain employs TRBV28 and TRBJ2-7, with D uncertain. The V gene lost 2 bases and the J gene lost 2 bases, with 7 bases spanning the gap. The CDR3 totals 13 residues. Germline CDR1 is MDHEN and CDR2 is SYDVKM. Here the CDR3 reads CASSLESAYEQYF. The CDR3 nucleotides read TGTGCCAGCAGTTTAGAGAGCGCCTACGAGCAGTACTTC. Filled out from reference TRBV28 and TRBJ2-7, the complete variable domain reads DVKVTQSSRYLVKRTGEKVFLECVQDMDHENMFWYRQDPGLGLRLIYFSYDVKMKEKGDIPEGYSVSREKKERFSLILESASTNQTSMYLCASSLESAYEQYFGPGTRLTVT.

This clone was detected once. This chain uses TRBV15 with TRBJ1-1; 7 bases agree with TRBD1. This CDR3 has 15 residues. V trimming: 1 base; J trimming: 1 base; junction bases outside the gene matches: 3. Germline CDR1 reads LNHNV; CDR2 reads YYDKDF (reference sequence). CDR3 loop: CATSRGGTANTEAFF. The CDR3 DNA sequence: TGTGCCACCAGCAGAGGGGGGACAGCGAACACTGAAGCTTTCTTT.

The rearrangement joins TRBV15 to TRBJ2-7; tentatively, D is TRBD1 (6 bases). V gave up 0 bases and J gave up 3 bases, with 15 bases separating them. Per germline, CDR1 LNHNV and CDR2 YYDKDF (reference sequence). The CDR3 is 16 amino acids. The CDR3 DNA reads TGTGCCACCAGCAGAGAGGGGACGGGACACAACTACGAGCAGTACTTC. It encodes CATSREGTGHNYEQYF.

The chain is built from TRBV2 and TRBJ1-5; TRBD1 is a possible D gene (6 bases). With 4 bases removed from V and 7 bases from J, the gap between germline ends came to 14 bases. CDR3 length: 14 amino acids. Germline-derived CDR1 and CDR2 are SNHLY and FYNNEI. CDR3 sequence: CASSVGGGRQPQHF. The CDR3 nucleotides read TGTGCCAGCAGTGTAGGGGGGGGACGGCAGCCCCAGCATTTT.

V and J are TRBV27 and TRBJ2-1; unclear D gene. The CDR3 loop spans 15 amino acids. V was pared by 6 bases and J by 0 bases, with 12 bases between. Germline lookup yields CDR1 MNHEY and CDR2 SMNVEV (reference sequence). Here the CDR3 reads CASSSEFSSYNEQFF. DNA of the CDR3: TGTGCCAGCAGCTCCGAATTTAGCTCCTACAATGAGCAGTTCTTC.

The chain recombines TRBV29-1 with TRBJ2-5; D gene unclear. V was cut by 3 bases and J by 2 bases, with 7 bases left in between. Looked up from germline, CDR1 is SQVTM and CDR2 is ANQGSEA. The CDR3 has 12 residues. The CDR3 is CSVEQKQETQYF. The CDR3 nucleotides are TGCAGCGTTGAGCAGAAACAAGAGACCCAGTACTTC.

The chain has TRBV7-6 and TRBJ2-7; weak D call: TRBD1 (6 bases). CDR1 and CDR2 (germline): SGHVS, FNYEAQ. The CDR3 sequence is 14 residues long. Deletions cut 7 bases from V and 5 bases from J, with 18 bases between. The CDR3 here is CASTLIQGTDEQYF. The CDR3 DNA sequence: TGTGCCAGCACCCTTATACAGGGTACCGACGAGCAGTACTTC.

The chain links TRBV5-1 to TRBJ1-4; 7 nucleotides align to TRBD1. Germline V gives CDR1 SGHRS, CDR2 YFSETQ. This CDR3 comprises 15 residues. The junction had 9 bases not matched to a gene; V was cut back by 4 bases and J by 6 bases. CDR3 residues: CASSGAGTAYEKLFF. In nucleotides, the CDR3 is TGCGCCAGCAGCGGGGCCGGGACAGCCTATGAAAAACTGTTTTTT. The whole variable domain, filled in from reference TRBV5-1 and TRBJ1-4, reads KAGVTQTPRYLIKTRGQQVTLSCSPISGHRSVSWYQQTPGQGLQFLFEYFSETQRNKGNFPGRFSGRQFSNSRSEMNVSTLELGDSALYLCASSGAGTAYEKLFFGSGTQLSVL.

The chain combines TRBV6-5 with TRBJ1-4, with TRBD1 identical over 9 bases. The germline V gene has CDR1 MNHEY and CDR2 SVGAGI. The CDR3 has 15 amino acids. V lost 5 bases and J lost 7; bases outside the gene matches: 8. The CDR3 nucleotides read TGTGCCAGCAGTAGAAACAGGGGGCAGGGTGAAAAACTGTTTTTT. Translated: CASSRNRGQGEKLFF.

This chain links TRBV5-5 with TRBJ2-7, with a weak D call TRBD2 (7 bases). CDR1 and CDR2 (germline): SGHKS, YYEKEE (reference sequence). Deletions cut 4 bases from V and 5 bases from J, with 13 bases between. This CDR3 spans 13 amino acids. In nucleotides, the CDR3 is TGTGCCAGCAGCCACAGGGAGGGCGACGAGCAGTACTTC. Translating it yields CASSHREGDEQYF. Variable domain in full (rest from reference TRBV5-5 and TRBJ2-7): DAGVTQSPTHLIKTRGQQVTLRCSPISGHKSVSWYQQVLGQGPQFIFQYYEKEERGRGNFPDRFSARQFPNYSSELNVNALLLGDSALYLCASSHREGDEQYFGPGTRLTVT.

The rearrangement joins TRBV28 to TRBJ1-3; D gene ambiguous. Germline lookup yields CDR1 MDHEN and CDR2 SYDVKM. The CDR3 extends over 14 amino acids. Trimming took off 1 base at V and 7 bases at J, with 11 bases between the two ends. The CDR3 sequence is CASSLSLGRNTIYF. DNA for the CDR3: TGTGCCAGCAGTTTATCGCTTGGTCGGAACACCATATATTTT.

The chain carries TRBV10-1 and TRBJ1-2; 9 nucleotides line up with TRBD1. V lost 10 bases to trimming and J lost 8 bases; unmatched junction nucleotides: 17. This CDR3 spans 15 amino acids. Germline values: CDR1 WNHNN, CDR2 SYGVQD (reference sequence). The DNA of the CDR3 is TGCGCCACCTCCACGACGGGACAGGGCCGCGGAGGCTACACCTTC. Translating gives CATSTTGQGRGGYTF.